The rows below give T cell receptor beta chains drawn from one sample of a study of T cells in Graves' hyperthyroidism and ophthalmopathy. TCRdb itself ran the multiplex PCR reads through MiXCR, one entry per CDR3 protein. The sample has around 280,000 distinct CDR3 sequences, less than 15% seen once; the top ten hold more than 7.5%. Input material: blood. The receptors shown here come from a woman between 25 and 40 years old with Graves' hyperthyroidism that later progressed to Graves' ophthalmopathy. The CDR3 runs from the conserved cysteine through the conserved F or W. D genes are given only for firm matches. Only some rows state a clone size, as once, few, many or a class for expanded clones.

>TRBD1|TRBV27|many|TRBJ1-5
TGTGCCAGCAGTTTATTAGCAGGGGGCGCGAGCAATCAGCCCCAGCATTTT
CASSLLAGGASNQPQHF
>.|TRBV20-1|many|TRBJ2-3
TGCAGTGCGAAGAAAACAGATACGCAGTATTTT
CSAKKTDTQYF
>.|TRBV29-1|.|TRBJ2-4
TGCAGCGTTCGACCTAGGGGGGGGTTAGCCAAAAACATTCAGTACTTC
CSVRPRGGLAKNIQYF
>.|TRBV20-1|.|TRBJ2-5
TGCAGTCCGAAAGAGGGCGGGGCGGAGACCCAGTACTTC
CSPKEGGAETQYF
>TRBD2|TRBV30|many|TRBJ2-7
TGTGCCTGGAGTGACCTCGGACTAGCGGGCGCCTACGAGCAGTACTTC
CAWSDLGLAGAYEQYF
>TRBD2|TRBV28|many|TRBJ2-7
TGTGCCAGCACCCTTCACGGTGGCGGGAGTTACGAGCAGTACTTC
CASTLHGGGSYEQYF
>.|TRBV20-1|many|TRBJ2-4
TGCAGTGCTGAAGGGGGGAAGGGACGGGTCCTAGCCAAAAACATTCAGTACTTC
CSAEGGKGRVLAKNIQYF
>.|TRBV28|many|TRBJ2-1
TGTGCCAGCAGTTCCCTAGTTGTGCCACCCAATGAGCAGTTCTTC
CASSSLVVPPNEQFF
>TRBD2|TRBV6-1|few|TRBJ2-7
TGTGCCAGCAGTCAGACTAGCGGGAGGGAACTAACCTACGAGCAGTACTTC
CASSQTSGRELTYEQYF
>.|TRBV2|many|TRBJ2-7
TGTGCCAGCAGTGAGCAATACGAGCAGTACTTC
CASSEQYEQYF
>.|TRBV3-1|many|TRBJ1-2
TGTGCCAGCAGCCAAGATCCTCCGAGGAACTATGGCTACACCTTC
CASSQDPPRNYGYTF
>TRBD2|TRBV3-1|many|TRBJ2-3
TGTGCCAGCAGTGGGGGACTAGGAAACACAGATACGCAGTATTTT
CASSGGLGNTDTQYF
>TRBD2|TRBV6-2/TRBV6-3|few|TRBJ2-3
TGTGCCAGCAGACCCCTACTAGCGGGAGGCTGGACAGATACGCAGTATTTT
CASRPLLAGGWTDTQYF
>TRBD1|TRBV11-2|many|TRBJ2-5
TGTGCCAGCAGCTCGTGGAACTTACAGGGGGAGGAGACCCAGTACTTC
CASSSWNLQGEETQYF
>TRBD1|TRBV6-2/TRBV6-3|many|TRBJ2-7
TGTGCCACGGGCAGGGGGACCTACGAGCAGTACTTC
CATGRGTYEQYF
>.|TRBV6-1|many|TRBJ1-1
TGTGCCAGCAGTGCACAGGTGAACACTGAAGCTTTCTTT
CASSAQVNTEAFF
>.|TRBV28|many|TRBJ1-1
TGTGCCAGCAGTTTAGGTGGGACTCGAGCTTTCTTT
CASSLGGTRAFF
>TRBD1|TRBV6-1|few|TRBJ1-2
TGTGCCAGCAGGACTACCCCCCGGGACAGGGGGCTCTGGGGCTACACCTTC
CASRTTPRDRGLWGYTF
>.|TRBV6-1|many|TRBJ1-4
TGTGCCAGCAGCCCCTCCGCGGGAAGGAAAAAACTGTTTTTT
CASSPSAGRKKLFF
>TRBD2|TRBV7-9|many|TRBJ2-3
TGTGCCAGCTCCGGACTAGCGGGGGCTCGGATCACAGATACGCAGTATTTT
CASSGLAGARITDTQYF
>TRBD2|TRBV6-6|many|TRBJ2-1
TGTGCCAGCAGTTACTCGTCCCTAGCGGGGGTTCACAATGAGCAGTTCTTC
CASSYSSLAGVHNEQFF
>.|TRBV19|few|TRBJ2-6
TGTGCCAGTACAGATAATGGGGCCAACGTCCTGACTTTC
CASTDNGANVLTF
>.|TRBV2|many|TRBJ1-4
TGTGCATCCAGCGGGGGATTCACTAATGAAAAACTGTTTTTT
CASSGGFTNEKLFF
>TRBD2|TRBV6-1|many|TRBJ2-1
TGTGCCAGCAGGGCTAGCGGGAGCAATGAGCAGTTCTTC
CASRASGSNEQFF
>.|TRBV10-3|few|TRBJ1-2
TGTGCCACCGGAACAGCCGGCTATGGCTACACCTTC
CATGTAGYGYTF
>.|TRBV5-8|many|TRBJ1-1
TGTGCCAGCAGTGTCCCCAATGCTGAAGCTTTCTTT
CASSVPNAEAFF
>.|TRBV4-3|many|TRBJ1-2
TGCGCCAGCAGCCAAGATGGAACGAGGGACTATGGCTACACCTTC
CASSQDGTRDYGYTF
>.|TRBV7-8|.|TRBJ1-5
TGTGCCAGCAGCACAGAAGGACCGGCCCAGCATTTT
CASSTEGPAQHF
>.|TRBV7-9|many|TRBJ2-5
TGTGCCAGCAGCTTTAGCCCCGAGGGGGAGACCCAGTACTTC
CASSFSPEGETQYF